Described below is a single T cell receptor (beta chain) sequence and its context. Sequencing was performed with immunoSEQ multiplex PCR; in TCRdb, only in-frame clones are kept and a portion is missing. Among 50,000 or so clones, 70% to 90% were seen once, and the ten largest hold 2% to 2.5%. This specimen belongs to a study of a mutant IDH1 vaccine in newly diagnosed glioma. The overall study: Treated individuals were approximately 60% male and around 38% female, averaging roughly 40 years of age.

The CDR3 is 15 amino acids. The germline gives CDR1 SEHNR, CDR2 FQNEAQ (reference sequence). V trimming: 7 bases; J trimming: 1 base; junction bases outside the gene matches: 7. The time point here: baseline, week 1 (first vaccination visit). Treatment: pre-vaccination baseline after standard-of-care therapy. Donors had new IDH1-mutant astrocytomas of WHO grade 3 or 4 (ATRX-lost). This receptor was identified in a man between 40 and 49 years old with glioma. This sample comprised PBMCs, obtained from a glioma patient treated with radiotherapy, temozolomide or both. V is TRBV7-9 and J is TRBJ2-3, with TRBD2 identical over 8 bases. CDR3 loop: CASTPLAAGTDTQYF. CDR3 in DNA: TGTGCCAGCACCCCACTAGCGGCTGGCACAGATACGCAGTATTTT.